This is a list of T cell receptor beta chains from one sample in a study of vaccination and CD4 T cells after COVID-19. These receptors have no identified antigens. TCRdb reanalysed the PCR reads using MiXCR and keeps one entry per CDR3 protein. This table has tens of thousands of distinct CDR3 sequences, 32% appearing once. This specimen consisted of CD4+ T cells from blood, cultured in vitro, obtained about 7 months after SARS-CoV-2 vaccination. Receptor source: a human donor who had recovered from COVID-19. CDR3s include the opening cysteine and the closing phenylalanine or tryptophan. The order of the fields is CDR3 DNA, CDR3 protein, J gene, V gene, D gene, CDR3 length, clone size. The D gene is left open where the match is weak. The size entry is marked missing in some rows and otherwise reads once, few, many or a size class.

TGTGCCAGCAGACCGATTGGGGTTCTTAACTATGGCTACACCTTC | CASRPIGVLNYGYTF | TRBJ1-2 | TRBV6-1 | - | 15 | -
TGTGCCAGCAGCTTGGGGACGGTGGGCGAGCAGTACTTC | CASSLGTVGEQYF | TRBJ2-7 | TRBV5-4 | - | 13 | -
TGTGCCAGCAGGACAGGGCACTATGGCTACACCTTC | CASRTGHYGYTF | TRBJ1-2 | TRBV28 | TRBD1 | 12 | -
TGTGCCAGCAGCCGACAGAGACCTCCCTACGAGCAGTACTTC | CASSRQRPPYEQYF | TRBJ2-7 | TRBV2 | - | 14 | -
TGTGCCAGCAGCTTAGATTTGGCGGGGACGAGCCGCGAGCAGTACTTC | CASSLDLAGTSREQYF | TRBJ2-7 | TRBV7-9 | - | 16 | medium-sized
TGTGCCAGCAGTTATCGCATTAGCGGGAGGTACGGTCGGACAGATACGCAGTATTTT | CASSYRISGRYGRTDTQYF | TRBJ2-3 | TRBV7-2 | TRBD2 | 19 | -
TGTGCCAGCAGTTCCGAGACAAACAATGAGCAGTTCTTC | CASSSETNNEQFF | TRBJ2-1 | TRBV6-5 | - | 13 | -
TGTGCCAGTAGTATTGTAGGGTACCAAGAGACCCAGTACTTC | CASSIVGYQETQYF | TRBJ2-5 | TRBV19 | - | 14 | -
TGCAGTGCCCTAAACTCGGCTAGCGGGAGGGGCGAGCAGTACTTC | CSALNSASGRGEQYF | TRBJ2-7 | TRBV20-1 | TRBD2 | 15 | -
TGCAGTGCTAGAGGGAGAGTGAACACTGAAGCTTTCTTT | CSARGRVNTEAFF | TRBJ1-1 | TRBV20-1 | - | 13 | few
TGTGCCAGCAGCTCCCTCGGAGGGCCTTCGGGGGAGCAGTACTTC | CASSSLGGPSGEQYF | TRBJ2-7 | TRBV6-1 | - | 15 | few
TGCAGTGCTAGAGACGCTTACAGGGATGCTAGGTTAACTTTCTTT | CSARDAYRDARLTFF | TRBJ1-1 | TRBV20-1 | - | 15 | -
TGTGCCAGCAGCTTGTATGGAAACACCATATATTTT | CASSLYGNTIYF | TRBJ1-3 | TRBV7-9 | - | 12 | -
TGTGCCAGCAGCCTACTGACTAGCGGGAGTGAGCAGTTCTTC | CASSLLTSGSEQFF | TRBJ2-1 | TRBV6-2/TRBV6-3 | TRBD2 | 14 | -
TGCAGTGCCTCCACCGGGGCCATGAACACTGAAGCTTTCTTT | CSASTGAMNTEAFF | TRBJ1-1 | TRBV20-1 | - | 14 | -
TGTGCCAGCAGCTTAGTGGGGCTCGTAGAGACCCAGTACTTC | CASSLVGLVETQYF | TRBJ2-5 | TRBV7-2 | - | 14 | -
TGTGCCAGCAGCCCCCTCCGGGAAGGGACGTTCTTC | CASSPLREGTFF | TRBJ2-1 | TRBV7-2 | - | 12 | -
TGTGCCAGCAGTGAGTTTGGGACAGGAGAAGACGGCGGGGAGCTGTTTTTT | CASSEFGTGEDGGELFF | TRBJ2-2 | TRBV6-1 | TRBD1 | 17 | few
TGTGCCAGCAGCTTATACGGGACGGATAATTCACCCCTCCACTTT | CASSLYGTDNSPLHF | TRBJ1-6 | TRBV7-2 | - | 15 | -
TGTGCCAGCTGTTCCTGGGACCGCCTAAGGGGCGGCTACACCTTC | CASCSWDRLRGGYTF | TRBJ1-2 | TRBV6-5 | - | 15 | many
TGCGCCAGCAGCCAAGAGGGAGATACGCAGTATTTT | CASSQEGDTQYF | TRBJ2-3 | TRBV4-3 | - | 12 | -
TGTGCCAGCAGTTCCCGACAGGCCCGACTGTATTTT | CASSSRQARLYF | TRBJ2-3 | TRBV28 | - | 12 | once
TGTGCCAGCAGCTTCGACGGATGCACAGATACGCAGTATTTT | CASSFDGCTDTQYF | TRBJ2-3 | TRBV7-2 | - | 14 | -
TGTGCCAGCACACCAAGGAGACTAGCGGTACACGAGCAGTACTTC | CASTPRRLAVHEQYF | TRBJ2-7 | TRBV6-2/TRBV6-3 | TRBD2 | 15 | few
TGTGCCAGCAGTTCAACTGGAAACACCATATATTTT | CASSSTGNTIYF | TRBJ1-3 | TRBV6-5 | - | 12 | -
TGCGGTGCCGGGCGGGTAGCTGGAGAGACCCAGTACTTC | CGAGRVAGETQYF | TRBJ2-5 | TRBV20-1 | - | 13 | -
TGTGCCAGCAGCCCCAACCCCCTAGCGGGGGGGCTGTACAATGAGCAGTTCTTC | CASSPNPLAGGLYNEQFF | TRBJ2-1 | TRBV25-1 | TRBD2 | 18 | -
TGCAGTGCTGGGGGACTAGCGGGAGGGCTTAATTACAATGAGCAGTTCTTC | CSAGGLAGGLNYNEQFF | TRBJ2-1 | TRBV20-1 | TRBD2 | 17 | -
TGTGCCAGCAGCGAAAGACAGTATTTTCTGGGGAATCAGCCCCAGCATTTT | CASSERQYFLGNQPQHF | TRBJ1-5 | TRBV21-1 | - | 17 | -
TGTGCCAGCAGTTCGCACCAGAGACGGGGCACTGAAGCTTTCTTT | CASSSHQRRGTEAFF | TRBJ1-1 | TRBV6-2/TRBV6-3 | - | 15 | few
TGTGCCAGCAGCTCCCCAGATCTCGGGACTAGCGGGAGGGCCGTCTCCTACAATGAGCAGTTCTTC | CASSSPDLGTSGRAVSYNEQFF | TRBJ2-1 | TRBV7-2 | TRBD2 | 22 | -
TGCAGTGCTAGTGTGGGGCAGAACTATGGCTACACCTTC | CSASVGQNYGYTF | TRBJ1-2 | TRBV20-1 | - | 13 | medium-sized
TGTGCCAGCTCACCGGCGGGAGGGAATATACTGTCCGAGCAGTACTTC | CASSPAGGNILSEQYF | TRBJ2-7 | TRBV18 | TRBD2 | 16 | once
TGTGCCAGCAATCGCGGTAGCACTACAGATACGCAGTATTTT | CASNRGSTTDTQYF | TRBJ2-3 | TRBV5-4 | - | 14 | few
TGTGCCAGCAGTCAAGACAGCGGCTATGGCTACACCTTC | CASSQDSGYGYTF | TRBJ1-2 | TRBV6-2/TRBV6-3 | - | 13 | -
TGTGCCAGTAGTATAAGGACAGGGGCGAGGTACAATGAGCAGTTCTTC | CASSIRTGARYNEQFF | TRBJ2-1 | TRBV19 | TRBD1 | 16 | -
TGTGCCAGCAGTTCCGTCGGACAGGGCTACAATGAGCAGTTCTTC | CASSSVGQGYNEQFF | TRBJ2-1 | TRBV7-2 | TRBD1 | 15 | few
TGTGCCACCAGCAGAGATTATCTCGACGAGCAGTACTTC | CATSRDYLDEQYF | TRBJ2-7 | TRBV15 | - | 13 | -
TGTGCCAGCAGCTTGGTCACAGCGGGTGAAGCTTTCTTT | CASSLVTAGEAFF | TRBJ1-1 | TRBV7-2 | - | 13 | large
TGCAGTGCGGGCAAGGAGCAGTTCTTC | CSAGKEQFF | TRBJ2-1 | TRBV20-1 | - | 9 | -
TGTGCCAGCAGCCCTGGACGGCTTTCTGGGGCCAACGTCCTGACTTTC | CASSPGRLSGANVLTF | TRBJ2-6 | TRBV7-6 | - | 16 | -
TGTGCCAGCAGCCAGAACAGGGGGCCTTCACCCCTCCACTTT | CASSQNRGPSPLHF | TRBJ1-6 | TRBV4-2 | TRBD1 | 14 | -
TGTGCCAGCAGTTCAGGGGGGGGCCTGGAGACCCAGTACTTC | CASSSGGGLETQYF | TRBJ2-5 | TRBV7-3 | - | 14 | medium-sized
TGCGCCAGCAGCTTGGGCGGGGCGGGCCAAGAGACCCAGTACTTC | CASSLGGAGQETQYF | TRBJ2-5 | TRBV5-1 | - | 15 | -
TGCAGTGCTAGAGTATTAGGGACTGGGAGGGCCGGTACCAATGAGCAGTTCTTC | CSARVLGTGRAGTNEQFF | TRBJ2-1 | TRBV20-1 | TRBD2 | 18 | medium-sized
TGTGCCAGCAGCTTACATCGGGAAAGCTACACCTTC | CASSLHRESYTF | TRBJ1-2 | TRBV7-2 | - | 12 | few
TGCAGTGCTAGAGACATGAGGGGATCAGGAGATACGCAGTATTTT | CSARDMRGSGDTQYF | TRBJ2-3 | TRBV20-1 | - | 15 | few
TGTGCCACCAGTGACAGCAGCAGGACAGGGGGCCCCTACAATGAGCAGTTCTTC | CATSDSSRTGGPYNEQFF | TRBJ2-1 | TRBV24-1 | TRBD1 | 18 | -
TGTGCCAGCAGTCGCCTAGCGGGGGTCAACAATGAGCAGTTCTTC | CASSRLAGVNNEQFF | TRBJ2-1 | TRBV6-1 | TRBD2 | 15 | few
TGTGCCAGTAGTATAGGCGCCACGTCAGTTAAAGGCTACACCTTC | CASSIGATSVKGYTF | TRBJ1-2 | TRBV19 | - | 15 | -
TGCGCCAGCAGTCTCCTCTCGGTCCCCCAGGGTCCTCAGATCCCTGGAGAGCAGTACTTC | CASSLLSVPQGPQIPGEQYF | TRBJ2-7 | TRBV23-1 | - | 20 | -
TGCAGTGCTCCCCTAGGGGGACAGGGAAACTATGGCTACACCTTC | CSAPLGGQGNYGYTF | TRBJ1-2 | TRBV20-1 | TRBD1 | 15 | few
TGTGCCAGCAGTACGAGGACAGATACGCAGTATTTT | CASSTRTDTQYF | TRBJ2-3 | TRBV11-2 | - | 12 | medium-sized
TGCAGTGCTAGAGATGAGGCAGGGGTGGACACTGAAGCTTTCTTT | CSARDEAGVDTEAFF | TRBJ1-1 | TRBV20-1 | - | 15 | few
TGTGCCAGCAGCTTTAACGGGGAGACCCAGTACTTC | CASSFNGETQYF | TRBJ2-5 | TRBV7-2 | - | 12 | -
TGCAGTGCTAGAGGTCAATTAGCGCAGTATTTT | CSARGQLAQYF | TRBJ2-3 | TRBV20-1 | - | 11 | few
TGTGCTAGCAGCCCTCACGCGGGGGGGCTGGAGACCCAGTACTTC | CASSPHAGGLETQYF | TRBJ2-5 | TRBV7-7 | TRBD2 | 15 | -
TGTGCCAGCAGTTATCCGATCGGACAGGGCCTCTCCTACGAGCAGTACTTC | CASSYPIGQGLSYEQYF | TRBJ2-7 | TRBV6-5 | TRBD1 | 17 | few
TGTGCCACCCGGACAGGGGGTGGTGATACGCAGTATTTT | CATRTGGGDTQYF | TRBJ2-3 | TRBV6-1 | TRBD1 | 13 | -